This TCR beta chain came from a study of cytomegalovirus exposure and HLA in healthy donors. Study-wide results and caveats: The authors confirmed in vitro that a few CMV-associated chains were specific for CMV antigens.

Trimming removed 7 bases from V and 7 bases from J; junction bases left unmatched: 9. Germline V lookup: CDR1 MNHEY, CDR2 SVGAGI. The CDR3 length is 15 residues. Separate from the 666-subject first cohort was the approximately 130-subject validation cohort, to which the donors belonged. In this sample, this clone turned up a few times. Its antigen remains unknown. Method: immunoSEQ multiplex PCR; TCRdb's copy keeps in-frame clones and lacks some. This table has about 220,000 clones, about 90% appearing once. V usage is TRBV6-5 and J usage is TRBJ2-2; 10 bases agree with TRBD1. This receptor was obtained from a woman aged 18 to 35 in good health and CMV-seronegative. Sequences were obtained from PBMCs. CDR3 amino acids: CASTSGTGDVGELFF. The CDR3 bases are TGTGCCAGCACTTCCGGGACAGGGGATGTCGGGGAGCTGTTTTTT.